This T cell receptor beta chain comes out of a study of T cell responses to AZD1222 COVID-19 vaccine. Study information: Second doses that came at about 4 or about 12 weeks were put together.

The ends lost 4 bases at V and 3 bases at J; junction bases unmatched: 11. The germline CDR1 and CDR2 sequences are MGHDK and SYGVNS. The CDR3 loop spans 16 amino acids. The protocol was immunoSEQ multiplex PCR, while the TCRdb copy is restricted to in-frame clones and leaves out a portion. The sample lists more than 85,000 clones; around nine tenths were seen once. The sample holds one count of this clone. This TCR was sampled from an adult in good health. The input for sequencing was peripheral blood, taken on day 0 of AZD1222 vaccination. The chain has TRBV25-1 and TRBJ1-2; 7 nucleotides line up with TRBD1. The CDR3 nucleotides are TGTGCCAGCAGTGGGCCTAATCCCGGGACAGACTATGGCTACACCTTC. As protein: CASSGPNPGTDYGYTF.